What follows describes a single TCR beta chain. Its antigen is still unknown. The germline CDR1 and CDR2 sequences are SQVTM and ANQGSEA. The CDR3 has 12 residues. V lost 2 bases to trimming and J lost 6 bases, with 8 bases between them. As to time point: healthy volunteer bleed at 6 weeks. Unfractionated whole blood yielded the extracted total RNA. TCRdb analysed the RACE reads with MiXCR anew, one entry per CDR3 protein. Of more than 75,000 distinct CDR3 sequences listed, around 8.7% are singletons. This specimen comes from a study of human T cells and chemical hapten exposure. About the study: The variation in per-sample TCR yields arose mainly from small differences in pooled library volumes. Study results and limitations: No alteration of TCRs above 1 in 1000 frequency was seen with DPC sensitization.

This rearrangement joins TRBV29-1 to TRBJ2-1; D uncertain. Sequencing was done on a sample of whole blood. This TCR came from a male donor in good health. Some clones in this sample may be carry-over from other donors' samples. CDR3 residues: CSVEFQFNEQFF. CDR3 bases: TGCAGCGTTGAATTCCAGTTCAATGAGCAGTTCTTC.